The following is a T cell receptor beta chain sequence with its context. These data originate in a study of blood T cell repertoires in COVID-19. In the study overall: Acute-phase and convalescent COVID-19 samples originated in the United States, Italy and Spain. Sample material is recorded as cDNA or gDNA derived from T cells, B-cell-depleted T cells, or PBMCs.

Per the authors' pipeline: Researchers report that nucleated cell counts were estimated from reference gene primer amplification. The protocol was immunoSEQ multiplex PCR, while the TCRdb copy is restricted to in-frame clones and leaves out a portion. That table furnishes V, J and clone size, whereas the DNA furnished D and trimming. The sample lists 250,000 to 350,000 clones, roughly 90% occurring once. The CDR3 loop spans 16 amino acids. The V and J ends lost 1 base and 0 bases respectively, with 9 bases between them. Germline loops: CDR1 SGHVS, CDR2 FNYEAQ. The receptor was isolated from a woman aged 45 to 65 with active or convalescent COVID-19. The chain combines TRBV7-6 with TRBJ2-2; D ambiguous. Sequencing was carried out using peripheral blood. The DNA of the CDR3 is TGTGCCAGCAGCTTAGTAGGCAGGACGAACACCGGGGAGCTGTTTTTT. The encoded protein is CASSLVGRTNTGELFF. The whole variable domain, remainder taken from reference TRBV7-6 and TRBJ2-2, is GAGVSQSPRYKVTKRGQDVALRCDPISGHVSLYWYRQALGQGPEFLTYFNYEAQQDKSGLPNDRFSAERPEGSISTLTIQRTEQRDSAMYRCASSLVGRTNTGELFFGEGSRLTVL.